This T cell receptor (beta chain) came from a study of beta chain features in type 1 diabetes. Since all of the isolated RNA was reverse transcribed, expressed TCRB transcripts were what got sequenced. The table came from immunoSEQ multiplex PCR; TCRdb's copy has only in-frame clones and leaves some out. The sample lists hundreds of thousands of clones, 10% to 15% occurring once. Study conclusions and caveats: In comparison with healthy donors, patients had naive, central memory and Treg TCRB repertoires that appeared more similar. Shorter TCRB CDR3s, moderately but significantly so, were found in Type 1 diabetes patients in all four CD4+ subsets.

This clone was counted a single time. Its target is not known. V lost 8 bases, J lost 6 bases, and 13 bases stayed unmatched. This CDR3 has 16 residues. Germline CDR1 LNHNV, CDR2 YYDKDF (reference sequence). Sequenced material: naive CD4+ T cells from blood. The chain carries TRBV15 and TRBJ1-5; 10 bases map to TRBD1. The source is a woman aged 18-29 years with type 1 diabetes. In nucleotides, the CDR3 is TGTGCCACCCGGGACAGGGGCGCTAAGGATGGTCAGCCCCAGCATTTT. Its protein is CATRDRGAKDGQPQHF.